This T cell receptor beta chain was recovered during a study of Graves' ophthalmopathy and Graves' hyperthyroidism. A remark on this clonotype: Its antigen is undetermined.

The CDR3 contains 11 residues. Germline V gene sequence: CDR1 KGHDR, CDR2 SFDVKD. Trimming removed 5 bases from V and 8 bases from J, with 5 bases in between. Amplification of TCR beta CDR3 regions used RNA transcripts. HTBI-primed first-round RT-PCR preceded second-round multiplex PCR. TCRdb processed the multiplex PCR reads anew with MiXCR; each CDR3 protein has one entry. This table has 900,000 to 1,200,000 distinct CDR3 sequences, about 36% appearing once. The evidence that diagnosis relied on was clinical symptoms, serum thyroxine, TRAb, thyroid ultrasound and orbital computed tomography. Findings and caveats of the study: Researchers report that a 13-signature model separated ophthalmopathy from stable hyperthyroidism, posting around 86% sensitivity and about 80% specificity. In blood appeared most of the expanded thyroid clonotypes whose frequency exceeded 0.001.

The sequence was obtained from an adult man with Graves' hyperthyroidism. Sequenced: peripheral blood or thyroid tissue (not recorded which). This chain uses TRBV24-1 with TRBJ2-2, with D unresolved. The CDR3 loop is CATSATGELFF. CDR3 nucleotides: TGTGCCACCAGTGCCACAGGGGAGCTGTTTTTT.